The following is a T cell receptor beta chain sequence with its context. The antigen is not known. CD4+ cells were split into CD45RA+ naive and CD45RA-negative memory subsets. The data are from a study of shared clonotypes between healthy human individuals. The CDR3 is 14 residues long. Germline values: CDR1 SEHNR, CDR2 FQNEAQ (reference sequence). With V trimmed by 5 bases and J by 4 bases, 5 bases remained unmatched. Study-wide points: Naive subsets generally had larger estimated richness than memory subsets. The four-donor shared clonotypes exceeded non-shared clonotypes in generation probability, with non-shared ones scoring lower. The small donor group covered limited genetic and exposure diversity.

The method was immunoSEQ multiplex PCR; TCRdb's version includes in-frame clones alone and lacks a portion of them. The sample records a few million clones, more than 80% being singletons. This sequence joins TRBV7-9 and TRBJ2-3; 8 bases align to TRBD1. Sequenced: naive CD4+ T cells from PBMCs. Regarding subset: CD45RA+ positively selected. The sequence was obtained from a man younger than 30 in good health. Some clones in this sample may be carry-over from other donors' samples. The CDR3 DNA follows: TGTGCCAGCAGCCAGGACAGGGCTCCAGATACGCAGTATTTT. Translating gives CASSQDRAPDTQYF.